The 10 T cell receptor beta chains below were found in one sample sequenced in a study of blood T cell repertoires in COVID-19. Profiled with immunoSEQ multiplex PCR; TCRdb holds only in-frame clones, not every one. The table records roughly 150,000 clones, about 88% of them present only once. Sequencing was performed on peripheral blood. These receptors were taken from a man aged 60-69 years with active or convalescent COVID-19.

The chain joins TRBV10-3 to TRBJ1-4; TRBD1 agrees at 9 bases. The CDR3 loop spans 16 amino acids. Germline V gene sequence: CDR1 ENHRY, CDR2 SYGVKD. J was trimmed by 6 bases and V by 8 bases; bases with no gene match: 13. The DNA of the CDR3 is TGTGCCATCTCCGCGACCGTGGGACAGGGATATGAAAAACTGTTTTTT. As protein: CAISATVGQGYEKLFF.

This rearrangement joins TRBV19 to TRBJ1-6, with D hard to call. The CDR3 loop spans 17 amino acids. Trimming cost V 2 bases and J 0 bases, with 11 bases left between them. CDR1 is LNHDA, CDR2 SQIVND, per germline (reference sequence). CDR3 region: CASSIKRHSSYNSPLHF. In nucleotides, the CDR3 is TGTGCCAGTAGTATAAAAAGACATAGCTCCTATAATTCACCCCTCCACTTT.

The V call is TRBV15, the J call TRBJ2-7; D may be TRBD2 (5 bases). This CDR3 spans 15 amino acids. From germline, CDR1 is LNHNV and CDR2 YYDKDF (reference sequence). V was trimmed by 0 bases and J by 6 bases, leaving 15 bases between them. CDR3 DNA sequence: TGTGCCACCAGCAGAGACTTCGCTGGGAGTACCGAGCAGTACTTC. Amino acid sequence: CATSRDFAGSTEQYF.

CDR3 region: CASSPAGIANGYTF. In DNA form, the CDR3 reads TGCGCCAGCAGTCCCGCAGGGATAGCAAACGGCTACACCTTC. The rearrangement links TRBV10-1 to TRBJ1-2, with a weak D call TRBD1 (5 bases). In germline, CDR1 is WNHNN, CDR2 SYGVQD (reference sequence). With 5 bases removed from V and 8 bases from J, the gap between germline ends came to 18 bases. The CDR3 is 14 residues long.

The chain recombines TRBV3-1 (or the pseudogene TRBV3-2) with TRBJ1-2, with no clear D. Trimming took 2 bases from V and 8 from J, leaving 18 bases between them. This CDR3 spans 15 amino acids. The germline V gene encodes CDR1 LGHDT and CDR2 YNNKEL (reference sequence). CDR3 amino acids: CASSQMIGDAGGYTF. The CDR3 bases are TGTGCCAGCAGCCAAATGATAGGAGACGCGGGCGGCTACACCTTC.

The chain links TRBV5-1 to TRBJ1-2; D perhaps matches TRBD1 (5 bases). V was clipped by 2 bases and J by 6 bases, with 11 bases between them. Germline CDR1 SGHRS, CDR2 YFSETQ. This CDR3 is built from 13 residues. The CDR3 bases are TGCGCCAGCAGCTTCCAGGGAGGAGATGGCTACACCTTC. Translation gives CASSFQGGDGYTF.

The V call is TRBV7-2, the J call TRBJ2-7; 12 bases map to TRBD2. V was clipped by 5 bases and J by 3 bases; unmatched bases: 5. The CDR3 loop spans 15 amino acids. Germline V gene sequence: CDR1 SGHTA, CDR2 FQGNSA. The CDR3 loop is CASSLGLAGLYEQYF. In nucleotides, the CDR3 is TGTGCCAGCAGCCTAGGACTAGCGGGACTCTACGAGCAGTACTTC.

V is TRBV25-1 and J is TRBJ1-2; 7 bases line up with TRBD1. The CDR3 is 16 amino acids. Germline lookup yields CDR1 MGHDK and CDR2 SYGVNS. Losses at the gene ends were 5 bases for V and 0 bases for J; bases not matched to a gene: 9. As DNA, the CDR3 is TGTGCCAGCAGTCCCCTGACAGGGAAGGCTAACTATGGCTACACCTTC. This gives the protein CASSPLTGKANYGYTF.

The chain links TRBV19 to TRBJ1-1, with D perhaps TRBD1 (5 bases). Germline V lookup: CDR1 LNHDA, CDR2 SQIVND (reference sequence). CDR3 length: 15 amino acids. V was trimmed by 1 base and J by 0 bases, leaving 9 bases between them. The CDR3 is CASSIAAGLNTEAFF. CDR3 nucleotide sequence: TGTGCCAGTAGTATAGCGGCGGGACTGAACACTGAAGCTTTCTTT.

CDR3 region: CASSKEVWRERETQYF. In DNA, the CDR3 is TGTGCCAGCAGCAAAGAAGTCTGGCGGGAGAGAGAGACCCAGTACTTC. The rearrangement uses TRBV21-1 and TRBJ2-5; the table names TRBD2, a call not compared with the DNA. TRBV21-1 is tagged as a pseudogene. This CDR3 comprises 16 residues.